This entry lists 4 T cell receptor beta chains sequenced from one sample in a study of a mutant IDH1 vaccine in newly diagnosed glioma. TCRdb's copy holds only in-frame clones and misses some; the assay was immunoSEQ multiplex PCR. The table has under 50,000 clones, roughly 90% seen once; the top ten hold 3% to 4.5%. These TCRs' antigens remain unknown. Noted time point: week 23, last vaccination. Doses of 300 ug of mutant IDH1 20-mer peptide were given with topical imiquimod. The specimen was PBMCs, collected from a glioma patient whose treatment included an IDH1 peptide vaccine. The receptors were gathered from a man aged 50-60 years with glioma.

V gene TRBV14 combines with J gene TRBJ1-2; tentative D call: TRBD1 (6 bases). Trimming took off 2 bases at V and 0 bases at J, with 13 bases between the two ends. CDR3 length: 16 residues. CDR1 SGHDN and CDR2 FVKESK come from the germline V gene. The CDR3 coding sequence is TGTGCCAGCAGCCAACTCCGACAGGCATCTAACTATGGCTACACCTTC. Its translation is CASSQLRQASNYGYTF.

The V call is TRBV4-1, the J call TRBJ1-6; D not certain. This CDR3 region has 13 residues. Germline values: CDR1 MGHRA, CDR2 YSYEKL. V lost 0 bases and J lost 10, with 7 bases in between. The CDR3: CASSQDLESPLHF. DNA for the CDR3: TGCGCCAGCAGCCAAGATCTTGAATCACCCCTCCACTTT.

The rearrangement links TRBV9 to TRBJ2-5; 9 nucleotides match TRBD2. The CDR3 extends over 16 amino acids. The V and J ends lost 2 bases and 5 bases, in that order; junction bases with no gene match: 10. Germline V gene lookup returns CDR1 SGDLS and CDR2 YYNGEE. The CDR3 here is CASSVLAGALRETQYF. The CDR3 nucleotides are TGTGCCAGCAGCGTTTTAGCGGGGGCGCTTAGGGAGACCCAGTACTTC.

The CDR3 sequence: CASSYGRQSYEQYF. The CDR3 DNA sequence: TGTGCCAGCAGTTACGGGCGCCAGTCCTACGAGCAGTACTTC. This chain connects TRBV6-5 to TRBJ2-7; D is uncertain. The germline V and J ends were trimmed by 2 bases and 1 base, with 9 bases remaining between them. The germline CDR1 and CDR2 sequences are MNHEY and SVGAGI. The CDR3 consists of 14 residues.